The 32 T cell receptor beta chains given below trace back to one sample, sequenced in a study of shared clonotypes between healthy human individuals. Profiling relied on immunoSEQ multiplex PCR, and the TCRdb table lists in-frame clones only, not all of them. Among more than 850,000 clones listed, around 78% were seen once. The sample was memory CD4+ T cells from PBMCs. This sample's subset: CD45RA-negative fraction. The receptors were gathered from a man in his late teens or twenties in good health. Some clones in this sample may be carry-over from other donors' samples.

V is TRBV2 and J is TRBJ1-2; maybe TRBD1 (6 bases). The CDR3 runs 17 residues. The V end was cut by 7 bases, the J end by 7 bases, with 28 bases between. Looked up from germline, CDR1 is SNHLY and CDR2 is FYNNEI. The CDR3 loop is CASTYRPWDTAGPGYTF. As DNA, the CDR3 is TGTGCCAGCACCTACAGACCGTGGGACACAGCGGGGCCTGGCTACACCTTC.

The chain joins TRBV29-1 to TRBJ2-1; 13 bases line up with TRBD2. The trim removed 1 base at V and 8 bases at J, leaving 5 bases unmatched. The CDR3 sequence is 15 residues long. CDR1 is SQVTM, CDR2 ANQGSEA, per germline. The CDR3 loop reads CSVEGTSGSGDEQFF. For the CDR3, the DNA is TGCAGCGTTGAAGGGACTAGCGGGAGTGGGGATGAGCAGTTCTTC.

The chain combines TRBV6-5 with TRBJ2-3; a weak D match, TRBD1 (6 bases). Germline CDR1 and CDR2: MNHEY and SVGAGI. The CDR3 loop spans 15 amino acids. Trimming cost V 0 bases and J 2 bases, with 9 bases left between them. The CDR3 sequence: CASSYSGADTDTQYF. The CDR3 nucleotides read TGTGCCAGCAGTTACTCGGGGGCAGACACAGATACGCAGTATTTT.

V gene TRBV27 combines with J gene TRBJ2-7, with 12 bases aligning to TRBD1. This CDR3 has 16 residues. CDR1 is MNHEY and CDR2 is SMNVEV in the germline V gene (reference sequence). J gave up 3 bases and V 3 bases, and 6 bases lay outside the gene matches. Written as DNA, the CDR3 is TGTGCCAGCAGTTTCCGGGGGACAGGGGGCTTCTACGAGCAGTACTTC. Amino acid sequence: CASSFRGTGGFYEQYF.

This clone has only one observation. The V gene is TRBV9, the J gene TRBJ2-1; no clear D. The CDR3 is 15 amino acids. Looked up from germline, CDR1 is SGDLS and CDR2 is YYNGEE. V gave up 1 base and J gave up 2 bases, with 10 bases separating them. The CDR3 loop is CASSVRVMAYNEQFF. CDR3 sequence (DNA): TGTGCCAGCAGCGTAAGGGTAATGGCCTACAATGAGCAGTTCTTC.

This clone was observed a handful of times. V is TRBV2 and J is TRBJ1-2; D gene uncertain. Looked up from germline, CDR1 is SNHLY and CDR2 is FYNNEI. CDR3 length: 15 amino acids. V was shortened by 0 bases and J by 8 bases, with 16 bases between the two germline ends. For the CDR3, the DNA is TGTGCCAGCAGTGAAGCGGGCTTTAATACCGCGGGCTACACCTTC. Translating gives CASSEAGFNTAGYTF.

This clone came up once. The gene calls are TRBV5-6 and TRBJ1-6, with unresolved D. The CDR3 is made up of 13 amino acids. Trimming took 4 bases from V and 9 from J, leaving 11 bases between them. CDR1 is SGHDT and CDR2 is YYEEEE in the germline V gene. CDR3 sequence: CASSGEFSSPLHF. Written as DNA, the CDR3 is TGTGCCAGCAGCGGGGAATTCAGTTCACCCCTCCACTTT.

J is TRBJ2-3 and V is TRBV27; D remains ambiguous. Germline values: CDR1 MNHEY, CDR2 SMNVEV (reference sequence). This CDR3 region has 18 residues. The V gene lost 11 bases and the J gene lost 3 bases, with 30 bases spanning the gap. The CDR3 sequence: CASSLRVAAMGITDTQYF. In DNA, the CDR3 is TGTGCCTCGTCCTTAAGGGTGGCAGCCATGGGGATTACAGATACGCAGTATTTT.

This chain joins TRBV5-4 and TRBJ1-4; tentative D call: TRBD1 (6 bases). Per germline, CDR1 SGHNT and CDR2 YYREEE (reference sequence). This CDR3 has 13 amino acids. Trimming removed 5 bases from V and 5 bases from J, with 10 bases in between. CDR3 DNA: TGTGCCAGCAGAGGGGGGGAGAATGAAAAACTGTTTTTT. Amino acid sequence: CASRGGENEKLFF.

CDR3 in DNA: TGTGCCAGCAGCTTACGAGGGACGGAGACCCAGTACTTC. Protein product: CASSLRGTETQYF. The chain is built from TRBV11-2 and TRBJ2-5; D possibly uses TRBD1 or TRBD2 (5 bases each). Trimming left V 2 bases short and J 5 bases short, with 9 bases between. CDR3 length equals 13 residues. CDR1 SGHAT and CDR2 FQNNGV come from the germline V gene.

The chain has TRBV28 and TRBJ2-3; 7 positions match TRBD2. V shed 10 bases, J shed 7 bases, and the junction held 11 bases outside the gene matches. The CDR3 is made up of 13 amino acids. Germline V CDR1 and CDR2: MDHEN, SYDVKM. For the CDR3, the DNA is TGTGCCACCCAGCGGGGAATGGGGAATACGCAGTATTTT. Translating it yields CATQRGMGNTQYF.

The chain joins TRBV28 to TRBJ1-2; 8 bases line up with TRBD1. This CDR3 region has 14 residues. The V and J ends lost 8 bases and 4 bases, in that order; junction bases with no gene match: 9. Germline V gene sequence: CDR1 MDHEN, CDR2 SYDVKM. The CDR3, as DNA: TGTGCCAGCGGGAATCTCGGACAGGGCTATGGCTACACCTTC. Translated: CASGNLGQGYGYTF.

The CDR3, as DNA: TGTGCCTGGGCTAGCGGGAGTTACCACGAGCAGTACTTC. It is translated as CAWASGSYHEQYF. The gene calls are TRBV30 and TRBJ2-7; 10 nucleotides line up with TRBD2. CDR1 and CDR2 (germline): GTSNPN, SVGIG (reference sequence). The CDR3 length is 13 residues. V shed 5 bases and J 5 bases; nucleotides not matched to a gene: 6.

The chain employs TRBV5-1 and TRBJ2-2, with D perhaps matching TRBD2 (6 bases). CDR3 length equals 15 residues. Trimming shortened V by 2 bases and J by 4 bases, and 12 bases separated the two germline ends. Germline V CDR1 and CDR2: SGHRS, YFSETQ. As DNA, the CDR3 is TGCGCCAGCAGCTTTCTGGCGGGAAGCACCGGGGAGCTGTTTTTT. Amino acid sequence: CASSFLAGSTGELFF.

CDR3 sequence reads: CASSGGLGQALMNTEAFF. The DNA for the CDR3 is TGCGCCAGCAGCGGAGGCTTGGGACAGGCGTTAATGAACACTGAAGCTTTCTTT. The V gene is TRBV5-1, the J gene TRBJ1-1; 8 positions match TRBD1. With V trimmed by 4 bases and J by 0 bases, 14 bases remained unmatched. The CDR3 covers 18 residues. Germline values: CDR1 SGHRS, CDR2 YFSETQ.

CDR3 residues: CASSEGWTYEQYF. CDR3 nucleotides: TGTGCCAGCAGTGAGGGTTGGACCTACGAGCAGTACTTC. The chain is built from TRBV2 and TRBJ2-7; D is unclear. The germline V gene encodes CDR1 SNHLY and CDR2 FYNNEI. The CDR3 consists of 13 residues. V was pared by 3 bases and J by 2 bases, with 8 bases between.

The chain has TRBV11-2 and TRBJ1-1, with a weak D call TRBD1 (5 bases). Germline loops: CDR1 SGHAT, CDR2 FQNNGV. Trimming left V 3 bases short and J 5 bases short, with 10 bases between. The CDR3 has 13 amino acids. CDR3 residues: CASSLITGTEAFF. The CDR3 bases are TGTGCCAGCAGCTTGATAACAGGTACTGAAGCTTTCTTT.

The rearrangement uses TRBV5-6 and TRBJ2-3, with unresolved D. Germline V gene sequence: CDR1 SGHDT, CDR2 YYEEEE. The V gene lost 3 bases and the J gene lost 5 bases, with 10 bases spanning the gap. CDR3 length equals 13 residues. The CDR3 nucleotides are TGTGCCAGCAGCTCTAACGTCAGAGATACGCAGTATTTT. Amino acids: CASSSNVRDTQYF.

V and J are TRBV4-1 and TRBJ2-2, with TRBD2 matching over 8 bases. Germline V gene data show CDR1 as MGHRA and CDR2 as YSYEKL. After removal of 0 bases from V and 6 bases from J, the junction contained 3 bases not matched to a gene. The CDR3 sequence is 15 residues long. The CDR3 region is CASSQDRGGPGELFF. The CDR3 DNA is TGCGCCAGCAGCCAAGATCGCGGGGGGCCCGGGGAGCTGTTTTTT.

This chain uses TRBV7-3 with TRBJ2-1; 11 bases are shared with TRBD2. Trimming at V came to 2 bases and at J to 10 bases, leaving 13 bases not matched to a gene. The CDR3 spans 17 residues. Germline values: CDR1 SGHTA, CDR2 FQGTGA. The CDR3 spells CASSLLSTSGRHFEQFF. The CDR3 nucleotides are TGTGCCAGCAGCTTATTGAGTACTAGCGGGAGACATTTCGAGCAGTTCTTC.

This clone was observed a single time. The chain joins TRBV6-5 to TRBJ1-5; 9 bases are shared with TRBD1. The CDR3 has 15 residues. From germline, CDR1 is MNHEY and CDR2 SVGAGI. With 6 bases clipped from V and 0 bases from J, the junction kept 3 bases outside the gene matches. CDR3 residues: CASSRQGVSNQPQHF. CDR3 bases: TGTGCCAGCAGCAGACAGGGGGTTAGCAATCAGCCCCAGCATTTT.

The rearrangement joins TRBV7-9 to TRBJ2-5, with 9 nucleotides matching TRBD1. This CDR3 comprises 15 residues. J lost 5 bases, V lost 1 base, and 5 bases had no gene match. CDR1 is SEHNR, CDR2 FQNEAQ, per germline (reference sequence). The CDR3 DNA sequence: TGTGCCAGCAGCTTAGTACAGGGGGCGAAGGAGACCCAGTACTTC. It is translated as CASSLVQGAKETQYF.

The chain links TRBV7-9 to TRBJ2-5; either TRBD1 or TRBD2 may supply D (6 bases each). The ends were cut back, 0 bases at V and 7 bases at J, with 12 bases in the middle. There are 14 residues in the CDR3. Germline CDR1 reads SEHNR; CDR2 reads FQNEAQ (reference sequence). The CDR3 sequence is CASSLAGGPGTQYF. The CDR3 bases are TGTGCCAGCAGCTTAGCAGGGGGGCCGGGGACCCAGTACTTC. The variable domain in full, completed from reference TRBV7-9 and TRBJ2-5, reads DTGVSQNPRHKITKRGQNVTFRCDPISEHNRLYWYRQTLGQGPEFLTYFQNEAQLEKSRLLSDRFSAERPKGSFSTLEIQRTEQGDSAMYLCASSLAGGPGTQYFGPGTRLLVL.

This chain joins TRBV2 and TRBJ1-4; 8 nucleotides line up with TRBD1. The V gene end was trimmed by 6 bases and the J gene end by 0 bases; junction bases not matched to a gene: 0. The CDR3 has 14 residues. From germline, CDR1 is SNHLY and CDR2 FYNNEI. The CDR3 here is CASRQGATNEKLFF. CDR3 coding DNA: TGTGCCAGCAGACAGGGGGCAACTAATGAAAAACTGTTTTTT.

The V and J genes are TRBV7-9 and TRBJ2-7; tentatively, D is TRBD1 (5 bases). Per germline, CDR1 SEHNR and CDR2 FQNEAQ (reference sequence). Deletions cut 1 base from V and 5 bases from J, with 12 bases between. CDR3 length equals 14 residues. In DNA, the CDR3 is TGTGCCAGCAGCTTAGGTCAGGGTGTGCACGAGCAGTACTTC. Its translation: CASSLGQGVHEQYF.

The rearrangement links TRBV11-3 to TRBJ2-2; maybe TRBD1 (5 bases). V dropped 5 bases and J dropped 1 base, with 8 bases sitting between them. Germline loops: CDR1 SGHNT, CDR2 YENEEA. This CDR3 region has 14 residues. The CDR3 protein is CASSPGQNTGELFF. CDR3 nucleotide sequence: TGTGCCAGCAGCCCTGGACAGAACACCGGGGAGCTGTTTTTT. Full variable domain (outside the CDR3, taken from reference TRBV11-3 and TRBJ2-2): EAGVVQSPRYKIIEKKQPVAFWCNPISGHNTLYWYLQNLGQGPELLIRYENEEAVDDSQLPKDRFSAERLKGVDSTLKIQPAELGDSAVYLCASSPGQNTGELFFGEGSRLTVL.

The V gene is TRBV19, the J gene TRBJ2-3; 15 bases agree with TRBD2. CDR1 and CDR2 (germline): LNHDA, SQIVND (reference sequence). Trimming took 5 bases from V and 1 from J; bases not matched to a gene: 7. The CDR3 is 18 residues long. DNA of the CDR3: TGTGCCAGTAGTTCCGGACTAGCGGGAGGGATGCGCACAGATACGCAGTATTTT. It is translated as CASSSGLAGGMRTDTQYF.

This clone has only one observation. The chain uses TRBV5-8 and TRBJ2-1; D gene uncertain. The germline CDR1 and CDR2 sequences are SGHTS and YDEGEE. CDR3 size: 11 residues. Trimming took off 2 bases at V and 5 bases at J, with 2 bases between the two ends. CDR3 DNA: TGTGCCAGCAGCTTTCACAATGAGCAGTTCTTC. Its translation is CASSFHNEQFF. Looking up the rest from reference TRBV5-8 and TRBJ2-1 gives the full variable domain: EAGVTQSPTHLIKTRGQQATLRCSPISGHTSVYWYQQALGLGLQFLLWYDEGEERNRGNFPPRFSGRQFPNYSSELNVNALELEDSALYLCASSFHNEQFFGPGTRLTVL.

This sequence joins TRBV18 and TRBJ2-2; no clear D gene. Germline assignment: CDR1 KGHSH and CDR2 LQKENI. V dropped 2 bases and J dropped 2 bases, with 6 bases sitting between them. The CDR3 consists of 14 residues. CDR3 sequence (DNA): TGTGCCAGCTCACCAATATATAACACCGGGGAGCTGTTTTTT. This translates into CASSPIYNTGELFF.

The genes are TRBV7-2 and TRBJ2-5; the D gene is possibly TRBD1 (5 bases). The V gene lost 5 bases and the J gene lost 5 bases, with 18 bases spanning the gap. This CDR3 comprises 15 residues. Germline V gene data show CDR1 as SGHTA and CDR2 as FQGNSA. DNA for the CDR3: TGTGCCAGCAGCCACAGCAGGGTTCAATCGGAGACCCAGTACTTC. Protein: CASSHSRVQSETQYF. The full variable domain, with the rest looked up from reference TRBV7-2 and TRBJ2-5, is GAGVSQSPSNKVTEKGKDVELRCDPISGHTALYWYRQSLGQGLEFLIYFQGNSAPDKSGLPSDRFSAERTGGSVSTLTIQRTQQEDSAVYLCASSHSRVQSETQYFGPGTRLLVL.

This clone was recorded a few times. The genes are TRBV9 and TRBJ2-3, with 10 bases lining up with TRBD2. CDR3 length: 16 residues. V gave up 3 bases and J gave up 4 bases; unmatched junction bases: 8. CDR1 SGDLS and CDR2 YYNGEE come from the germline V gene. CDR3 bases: TGTGCCAGCAGCGCCTCTAGCGGGAGATCTGCAGATACGCAGTATTTT. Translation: CASSASSGRSADTQYF.

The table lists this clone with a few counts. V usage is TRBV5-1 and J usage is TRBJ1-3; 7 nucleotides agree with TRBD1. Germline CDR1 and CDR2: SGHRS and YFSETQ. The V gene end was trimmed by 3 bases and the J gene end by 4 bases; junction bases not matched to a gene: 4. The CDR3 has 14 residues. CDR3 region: CASSWTGQGNTIYF. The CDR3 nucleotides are TGCGCCAGCAGCTGGACGGGACAGGGAAACACCATATATTTT.